This T cell receptor beta chain was sequenced during a study of T cell responses to AZD1222 COVID-19 vaccine. The protocol was immunoSEQ multiplex PCR, while the TCRdb copy is restricted to in-frame clones and leaves out a portion. Among nearly 110,000 clones listed, more than 75% were seen once. In regard to this clone: Its antigen is still unknown.

Germline V gene sequence: CDR1 MNHNS, CDR2 SASEGT. V lost 2 bases and J 4 bases, leaving 11 bases between the germline ends. There are 14 residues in the CDR3. Study results and limitations: Breadth and depth of Spike-specific TCRs rose after two AZD1222 doses. Epitopes outside B.1.351 and B.1.1.7 mutated regions reportedly drew nearly half of spike TCRs. Clonal diversity may have been underestimated in mostly white British donors.

The rearrangement links TRBV6-1 to TRBJ1-2, with D unclear. Sample: peripheral blood, taken on day 0 of AZD1222 vaccination. The receptor was isolated from an adult in good health. CDR3 nucleotide sequence: TGTGCCAGCAGTGAAAGGTTAAAGGGCTATGGCTACACCTTC. Protein: CASSERLKGYGYTF.